The clone carrying this TCR beta chain was recorded at least ten times. TCRdb re-analysed the PCR reads in MiXCR, keeping a single row per CDR3 protein. The sample carries about half a million distinct CDR3 sequences, around 21% recorded once. The data stem from a study of molecular identifiers for immune sequencing clone quantification. CDR1 and CDR2 (germline): SQVTM, ANQGSEA. V was cut by 0 bases and J by 2 bases, with 15 bases left in between. The CDR3 length is 16 residues. This TCR derives from a human donor in good health. Some libraries in this study had Jurkat cell RNA spiked in. Sample: naive CD8+ T cells from blood, with Jurkat cell RNA spiked in. Subset reported: FACS-sorted CD8+CD4-CCR7+CD45RA+ naive T cells. The rearrangement uses TRBV29-1 and TRBJ2-3, with D perhaps TRBD1 (6 bases). The CDR3 DNA follows: TGCAGCGTTGAAGAATTAAGGCTGGGACACACAGATACGCAGTATTTT. Translating gives CSVEELRLGHTDTQYF.